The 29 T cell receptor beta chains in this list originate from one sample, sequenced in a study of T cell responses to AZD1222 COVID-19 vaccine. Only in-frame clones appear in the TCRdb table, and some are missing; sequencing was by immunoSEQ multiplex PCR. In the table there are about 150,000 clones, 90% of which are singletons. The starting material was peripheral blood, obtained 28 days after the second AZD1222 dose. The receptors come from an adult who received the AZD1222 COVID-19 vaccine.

The CDR3 DNA sequence: TGTGCTAGTGGTTTGGTACACCGGATCAACTCTGGAAACACCATATATTTT. This sequence encodes CASGLVHRINSGNTIYF. V gene TRBV12-5 combines with J gene TRBJ1-3, with D unresolved. This CDR3 is built from 17 residues. Germline-derived CDR1 and CDR2 are LGHNT and FRNRAP. V was clipped by 0 bases and J by 0 bases, with 12 bases between them.

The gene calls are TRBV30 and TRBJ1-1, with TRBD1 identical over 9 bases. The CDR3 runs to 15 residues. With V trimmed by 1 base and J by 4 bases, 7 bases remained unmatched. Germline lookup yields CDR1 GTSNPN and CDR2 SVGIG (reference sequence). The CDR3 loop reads CAWSGLQGAGTEAFF. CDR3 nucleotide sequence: TGTGCCTGGAGTGGACTACAGGGGGCTGGCACTGAAGCTTTCTTT.

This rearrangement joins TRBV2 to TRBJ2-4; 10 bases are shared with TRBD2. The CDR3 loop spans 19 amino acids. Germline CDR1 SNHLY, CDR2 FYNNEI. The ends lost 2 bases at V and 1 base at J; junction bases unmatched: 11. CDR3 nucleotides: TGTGCCAGCAGTGAAACTAGGCTAGCGGGAGCGGGGGCCAAAAACATTCAGTACTTC. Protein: CASSETRLAGAGAKNIQYF.

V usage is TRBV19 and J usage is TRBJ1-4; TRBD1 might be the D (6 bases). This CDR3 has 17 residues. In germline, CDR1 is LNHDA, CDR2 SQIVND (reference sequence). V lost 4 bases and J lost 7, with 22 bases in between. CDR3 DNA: TGTGCCAGTAGTACACTCGGGACACCTACGCCTGGTGAAAAACTGTTTTTT. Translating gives CASSTLGTPTPGEKLFF.

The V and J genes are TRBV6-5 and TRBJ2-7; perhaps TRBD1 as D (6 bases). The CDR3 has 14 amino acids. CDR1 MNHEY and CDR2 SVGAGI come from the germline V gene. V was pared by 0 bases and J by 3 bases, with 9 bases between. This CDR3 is CASSYSTGNYEQYF. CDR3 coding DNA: TGTGCCAGCAGTTACTCGACAGGAAACTACGAGCAGTACTTC.

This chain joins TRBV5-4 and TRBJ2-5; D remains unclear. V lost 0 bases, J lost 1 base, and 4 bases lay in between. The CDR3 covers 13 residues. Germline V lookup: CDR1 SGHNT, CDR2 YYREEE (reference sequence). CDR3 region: CASSLDSQETQYF. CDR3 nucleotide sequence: TGTGCCAGCAGCTTGGACAGCCAAGAGACCCAGTACTTC.

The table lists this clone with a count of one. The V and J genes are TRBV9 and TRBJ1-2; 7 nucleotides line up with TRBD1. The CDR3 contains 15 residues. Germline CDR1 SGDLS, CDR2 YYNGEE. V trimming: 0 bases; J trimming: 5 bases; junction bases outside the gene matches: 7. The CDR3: CASSVGGGYTYGYTF. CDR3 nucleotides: TGTGCCAGCAGCGTAGGAGGGGGCTATACGTATGGCTACACCTTC.

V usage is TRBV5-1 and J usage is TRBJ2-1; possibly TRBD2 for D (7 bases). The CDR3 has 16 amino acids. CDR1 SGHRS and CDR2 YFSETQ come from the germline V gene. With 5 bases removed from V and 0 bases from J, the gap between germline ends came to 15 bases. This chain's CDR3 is CASRGGVASSYNEQFF. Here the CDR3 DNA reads TGCGCCAGCAGAGGGGGGGTGGCTAGCTCCTACAATGAGCAGTTCTTC.

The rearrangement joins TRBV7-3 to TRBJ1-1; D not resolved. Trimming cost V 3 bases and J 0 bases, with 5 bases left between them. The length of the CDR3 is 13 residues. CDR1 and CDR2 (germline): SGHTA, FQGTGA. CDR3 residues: CASSFGLNTEAFF. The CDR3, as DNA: TGTGCCAGCAGCTTCGGGTTGAACACTGAAGCTTTCTTT.

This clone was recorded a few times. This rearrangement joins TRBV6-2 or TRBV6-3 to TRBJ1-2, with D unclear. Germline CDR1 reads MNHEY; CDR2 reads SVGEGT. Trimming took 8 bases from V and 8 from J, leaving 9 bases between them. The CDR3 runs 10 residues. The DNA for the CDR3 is TGTGCCAGCGGCCGTCTGGGCTACACCTTC. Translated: CASGRLGYTF.

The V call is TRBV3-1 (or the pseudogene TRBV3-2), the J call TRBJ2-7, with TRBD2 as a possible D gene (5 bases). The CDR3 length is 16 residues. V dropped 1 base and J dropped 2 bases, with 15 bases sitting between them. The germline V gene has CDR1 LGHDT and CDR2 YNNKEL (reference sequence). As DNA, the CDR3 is TGTGCCAGCAGCCAAGGAGGGATCTTATCCCCCTACGAGCAGTACTTC. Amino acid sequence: CASSQGGILSPYEQYF.

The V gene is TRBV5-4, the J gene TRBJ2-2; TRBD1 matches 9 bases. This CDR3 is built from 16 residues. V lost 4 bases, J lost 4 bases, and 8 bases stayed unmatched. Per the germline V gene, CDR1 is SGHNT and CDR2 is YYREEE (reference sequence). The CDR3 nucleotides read TGTGCCAGCAGCGGCCCGGGACAGGGCTCCACCGGGGAGCTGTTTTTT. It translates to CASSGPGQGSTGELFF.

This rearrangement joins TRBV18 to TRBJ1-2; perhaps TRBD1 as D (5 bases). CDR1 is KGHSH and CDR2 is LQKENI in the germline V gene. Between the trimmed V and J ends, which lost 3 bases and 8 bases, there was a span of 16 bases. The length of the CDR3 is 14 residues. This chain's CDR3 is CASSPGLRAGGYTF. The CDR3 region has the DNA TGTGCCAGCTCACCGGGACTTAGGGCGGGCGGCTACACCTTC. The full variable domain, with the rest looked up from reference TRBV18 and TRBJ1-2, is NAGVMQNPRHLVRRRGQEARLRCSPMKGHSHVYWYRQLPEEGLKFMVYLQKENIIDESGMPKERFSAEFPKEGPSILRIQQVVRGDSAAYFCASSPGLRAGGYTFGSGTRLTVV.

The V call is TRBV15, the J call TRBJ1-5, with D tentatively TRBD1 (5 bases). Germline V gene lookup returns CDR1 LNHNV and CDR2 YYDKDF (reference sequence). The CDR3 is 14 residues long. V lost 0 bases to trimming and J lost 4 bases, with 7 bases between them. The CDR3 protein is CATSRDQGNQPQHF. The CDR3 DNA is TGTGCCACCAGCAGAGATCAGGGTAATCAGCCCCAGCATTTT.

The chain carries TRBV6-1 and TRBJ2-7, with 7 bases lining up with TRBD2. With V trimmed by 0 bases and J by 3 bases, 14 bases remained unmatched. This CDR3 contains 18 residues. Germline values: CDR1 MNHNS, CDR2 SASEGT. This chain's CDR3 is CASSEALLGLAVIYEQYF. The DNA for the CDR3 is TGTGCCAGCAGTGAAGCGCTTCTAGGGCTAGCGGTGATCTACGAGCAGTACTTC.

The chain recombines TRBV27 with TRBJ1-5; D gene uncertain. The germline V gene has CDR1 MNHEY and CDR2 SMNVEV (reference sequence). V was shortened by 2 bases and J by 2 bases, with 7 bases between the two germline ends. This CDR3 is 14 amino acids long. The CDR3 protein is CASSLRGGNQPQHF. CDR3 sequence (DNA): TGTGCCAGCAGTTTACGCGGGGGCAATCAGCCCCAGCATTTT.

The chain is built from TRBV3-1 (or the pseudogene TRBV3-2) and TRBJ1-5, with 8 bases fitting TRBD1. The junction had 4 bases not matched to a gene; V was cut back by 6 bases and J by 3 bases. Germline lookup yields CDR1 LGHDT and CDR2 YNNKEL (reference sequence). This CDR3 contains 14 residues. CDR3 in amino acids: CASSDRGHNQPQHF. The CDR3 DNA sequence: TGTGCCAGCAGTGACAGGGGACACAATCAGCCCCAGCATTTT.

CDR3 sequence (DNA): TGCAGCGTAAGGTGGAACACTGAAGCTTTCTTT. This sequence encodes CSVRWNTEAFF. The genes are TRBV29-1 and TRBJ1-1; no firm D call. V was clipped by 6 bases and J by 1 base, with 6 bases between them. This CDR3 has 11 residues. Per germline, CDR1 SQVTM and CDR2 ANQGSEA.

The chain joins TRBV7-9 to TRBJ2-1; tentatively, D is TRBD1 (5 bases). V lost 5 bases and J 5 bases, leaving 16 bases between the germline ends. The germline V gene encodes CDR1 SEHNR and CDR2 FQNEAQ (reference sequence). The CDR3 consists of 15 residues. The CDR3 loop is CASSPPWGANNEQFF. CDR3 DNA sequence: TGTGCCAGCAGCCCGCCGTGGGGCGCAAACAATGAGCAGTTCTTC.

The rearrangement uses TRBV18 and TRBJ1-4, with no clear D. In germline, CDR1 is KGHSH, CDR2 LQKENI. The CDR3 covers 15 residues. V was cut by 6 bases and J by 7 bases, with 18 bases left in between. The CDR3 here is CASSEPGERGEKLFF. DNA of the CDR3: TGTGCCAGCTCCGAGCCCGGGGAGAGAGGTGAAAAACTGTTTTTT.

DNA for the CDR3: TGTGCCAGCAAGCCGGGACAGACCTACGAGCAGTACTTC. Residues: CASKPGQTYEQYF. This chain links TRBV27 with TRBJ2-7; TRBD1 aligns across 7 bases. V lost 7 bases and J lost 2; bases outside the gene matches: 5. Germline CDR1 and CDR2: MNHEY and SMNVEV (reference sequence). This CDR3 comprises 13 residues.

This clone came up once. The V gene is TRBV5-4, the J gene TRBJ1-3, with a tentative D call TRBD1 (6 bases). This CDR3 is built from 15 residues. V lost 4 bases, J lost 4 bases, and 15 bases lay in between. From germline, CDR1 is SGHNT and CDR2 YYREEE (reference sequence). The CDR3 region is CASSRGHPKGNTIYF. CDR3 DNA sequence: TGTGCCAGCAGCCGGGGACACCCCAAAGGAAACACCATATATTTT.

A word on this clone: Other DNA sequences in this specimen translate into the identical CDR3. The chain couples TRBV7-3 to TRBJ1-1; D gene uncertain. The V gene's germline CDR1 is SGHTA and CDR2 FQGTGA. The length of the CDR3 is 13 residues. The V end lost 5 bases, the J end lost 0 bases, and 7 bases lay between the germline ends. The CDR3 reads CASSPYLNTEAFF. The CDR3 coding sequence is TGTGCCAGCAGCCCCTATTTGAACACTGAAGCTTTCTTT. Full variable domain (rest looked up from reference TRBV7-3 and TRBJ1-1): GAGVSQTPSNKVTEKGKYVELRCDPISGHTALYWYRQSLGQGPEFLIYFQGTGAADDSGLPNDRFFAVRPEGSVSTLKIQRTERGDSAVYLCASSPYLNTEAFFGQGTRLTVV.

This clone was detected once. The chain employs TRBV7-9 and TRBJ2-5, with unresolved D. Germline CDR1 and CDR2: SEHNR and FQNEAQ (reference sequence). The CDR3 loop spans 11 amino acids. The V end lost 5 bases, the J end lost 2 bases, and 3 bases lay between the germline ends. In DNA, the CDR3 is TGTGCCAGCAGCCCACAAGAGACCCAGTACTTC. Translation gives CASSPQETQYF.

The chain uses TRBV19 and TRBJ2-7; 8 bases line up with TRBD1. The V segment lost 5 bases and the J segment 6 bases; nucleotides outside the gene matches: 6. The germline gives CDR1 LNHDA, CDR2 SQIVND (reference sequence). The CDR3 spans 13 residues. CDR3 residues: CASSRDRYSEQYF. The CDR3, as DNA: TGTGCCAGTAGTCGGGACAGGTACTCCGAGCAGTACTTC.

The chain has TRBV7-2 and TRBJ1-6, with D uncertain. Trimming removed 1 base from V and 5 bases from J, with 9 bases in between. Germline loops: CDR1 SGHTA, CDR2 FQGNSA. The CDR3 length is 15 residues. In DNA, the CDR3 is TGTGCCAGCAGCTTAGATTCCAGCAATAATTCACCCCTCCACTTT. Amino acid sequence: CASSLDSSNNSPLHF.

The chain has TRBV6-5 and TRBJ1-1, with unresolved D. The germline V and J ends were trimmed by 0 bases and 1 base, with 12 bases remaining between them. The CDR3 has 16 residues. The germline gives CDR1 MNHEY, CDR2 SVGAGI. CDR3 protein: CASSYSGRAGNTEAFF. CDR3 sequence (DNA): TGTGCCAGCAGTTACTCGGGGAGGGCAGGGAACACTGAAGCTTTCTTT.

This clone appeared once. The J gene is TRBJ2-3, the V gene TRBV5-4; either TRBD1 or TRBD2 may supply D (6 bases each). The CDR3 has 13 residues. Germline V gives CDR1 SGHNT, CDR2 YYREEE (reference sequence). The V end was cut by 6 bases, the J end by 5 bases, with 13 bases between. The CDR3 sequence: CASTPGAVDTQYF. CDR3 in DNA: TGTGCCAGCACACCGGGGGCGGTAGATACGCAGTATTTT.

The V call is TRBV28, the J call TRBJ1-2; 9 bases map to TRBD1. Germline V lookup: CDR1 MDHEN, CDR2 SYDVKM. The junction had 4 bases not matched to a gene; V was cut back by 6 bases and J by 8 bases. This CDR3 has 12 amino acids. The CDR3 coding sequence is TGTGCCAGCAGGTGGACAGGGGAGGGCTACACCTTC. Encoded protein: CASRWTGEGYTF.